The source of this T cell receptor beta chain is a study of blood T cell repertoires in COVID-19 (dated by TCRdb to 2019 to 2021). Context from the whole study: Collaborator samples came from the United States, Italy and Spain and covered acute and convalescent phases of COVID-19. The material from the prospective study consisted of cDNA or gDNA derived from T cells, B-cell-depleted T cells, or PBMCs. The dataset comprised deeply sampled blood TCRbeta repertoires from subjects exposed to, actively infected with, or recovered from COVID-19. The repertoires were released in a freely available public database intended as a resource for research on the immune response to SARS-CoV-2. The samples were drawn from the first 160 participants of the ongoing ImmuneRACE study and from 1,254 subjects provided by 6 global collaborators. Sample metadata almost always included a de-identified subject ID, COVID-19 status, age in years and sex. Where available, HLA class I and class II types were taken from metadata supplied by the sample provider and were not determined by assay-based typing.

The immunoSEQ Assay, a bias-controlled multiplex PCR, was used to amplify TCRbeta CDR3 regions from genomic DNA. In the original analysis: The number of nucleated cells in each sample was estimated from the amplification of reference gene primers within the assay. To quantify the absolute abundance of each unique TCRbeta CDR3 rearrangement, sequence reads were collapsed and filtered. For each sample, productive Simpson clonality was calculated by taking the square root of Simpson's diversity index across productive rearrangements. TCRdb provides this immuneACCESS table in a form limited to in-frame rearrangements. Some clones are lacking; in checked studies, under half of them reflect an unresolved V gene, and why the rest are absent is not known. Clone size and the V and J calls come from that table; the DNA yielded D and trimming. Here the sample has approximately 300,000 clones; around 89% occur a single time. The ten most abundant clones make up under 7.5% of the sample.

Summary of the overall study and its limitations: The amount of clinical and demographic metadata varied by source and participant and was provided uncurated.

Another Seattle source contributed samples from volunteer blood donors who had recovered from COVID-19. The collaborating institutions used their own protocols to collect whole blood in K2EDTA tubes. For TCRbeta analysis, collaborator samples were shipped as frozen whole blood, as isolated PBMCs, or as DNA extracted from either sample type. The CDR3 starts with the cysteine, ends with the phenylalanine, and has 13 residues. Only the CDR3 region is kept as DNA, spanning 39 bases read in frame from base 1. Taken from the germline V gene, the CDR1 and CDR2 loops are SGHTA and FQGTGA. V loses 4 bases, J loses 1 base, and the germline ends lie 7 bases apart. This clone has a single count. Its antigen is not yet known. No much larger clonotype is one base removed from it; base qualities were not supplied.

The receptor comes from a man younger than 35 who had recovered from COVID-19. The sequenced material came from peripheral blood. The rearranged chain carries TRBV7-3 and TRBJ1-1, and TRBD1 may be the D gene, going by 5 matching bases. For the CDR3, the sequence is CASSYDRNTEAFF. The DNA reads TGTGCCAGCAGCTACGACAGGAACACTGAAGCTTTCTTT.